This is a list of T cell receptor beta chains from one sample in a study of cytomegalovirus exposure and HLA in healthy donors. The table came from immunoSEQ multiplex PCR; TCRdb's copy has only in-frame clones and leaves some out. The sample comprises fewer than 110,000 clones, about 74% of which are singletons, and about 14% rests with the top ten. The sequenced sample was PBMCs. These receptors all stem from a woman between 35 and 50 years old in good health and CMV-seropositive. Each CDR3 is given with its conserved first and last residue. D genes are given only for firm matches. Expanded clones are given a class, and other clones once, few, many or no size at all.

.	TRBV19	.	TRBJ1-5	CASSTGAEGNQPQHF	TGTGCCAGTAGTACGGGTGCTGAGGGCAATCAGCCCCAGCATTTT
once	TRBV9	.	TRBJ2-7	CASSPTGTTWEQYF	TGTGCCAGCAGCCCTACAGGGACTACTTGGGAGCAGTACTTC
.	TRBV5-1	TRBD1	TRBJ1-1	CASRLAQGGMNTEAFF	TGCGCCAGCAGATTGGCTCAGGGGGGCATGAACACTGAAGCTTTCTTT
.	TRBV7-2	.	TRBJ1-3	CASSLPGVGNTIYF	TGTGCCAGCAGCTTACCAGGGGTGGGGAACACCATATATTTT
.	TRBV13	.	TRBJ2-6	CASSRQSSGANVLTF	TGTGCCAGCAGCAGACAGTCTAGTGGGGCCAACGTCCTGACTTTC
few	TRBV5-1	TRBD1	TRBJ1-4	CASSPGQGGEKLFF	TGCGCCAGCAGCCCGGGACAGGGAGGTGAAAAACTGTTTTTT
once	TRBV6-5	TRBD1	TRBJ1-2	CASSSVDRSYGYTF	TGTGCCAGCAGTTCCGTGGACAGGTCCTATGGCTACACCTTC
few	TRBV5-6	.	TRBJ1-5	CASSLGGGQPQHF	TGTGCCAGCAGCTTGGGGGGGGGACAGCCCCAGCATTTT
few	TRBV7-8	TRBD1	TRBJ2-2	CASSLLVQGASGELFF	TGTGCCAGCAGCCTTCTTGTGCAGGGGGCGTCCGGGGAGCTGTTTTTT
once	TRBV6-4	TRBD2	TRBJ2-2	CASSDDPWRGGFIWSGTGELFF	TGTGCCAGCAGTGACGACCCTTGGCGGGGGGGCTTTATCTGGAGCGGCACCGGGGAGCTGTTTTTT
.	TRBV19	TRBD1	TRBJ2-7	CASSNPGTGTYEQYF	TGTGCCAGTAGTAACCCCGGGACAGGGACCTACGAGCAGTACTTC
few	TRBV4-1	.	TRBJ1-6	CASSQDQGNSPLHF	TGCGCCAGCAGCCAAGATCAGGGTAATTCACCCCTCCACTTT
once	TRBV7-2	.	TRBJ1-3	CASSSGHYSGNTIYF	TGTGCCAGCAGCTCCGGACACTACTCTGGAAACACCATATATTTT
.	TRBV4-2	TRBD1	TRBJ1-5	CASSQDTGEIDGNQPQHF	TGTGCCAGCAGCCAAGACACAGGGGAAATCGATGGCAATCAGCCCCAGCATTTT
few	TRBV11-2	TRBD2	TRBJ2-4	CASGTSGGGYIQYF	TGTGCCAGCGGGACTAGCGGGGGGGGATACATTCAGTACTTC
.	TRBV29-1	TRBD1	TRBJ2-1	CSVSGTGAYNEQFF	TGCAGCGTCTCCGGGACAGGGGCCTACAATGAGCAGTTCTTC
.	TRBV6-1	.	TRBJ2-3	CASSEAQGSDTQYF	TGTGCCAGCAGTGAGGCTCAGGGTTCAGATACGCAGTATTTT
.	TRBV7-8	.	TRBJ1-6	CASSLESQGSSYNSPLHF	TGTGCCAGCAGCTTAGAGTCCCAGGGGAGCTCCTATAATTCACCCCTCCACTTT
.	TRBV2	.	TRBJ2-4	CASALGAKNIQYF	TGTGCCAGCGCGCTGGGGGCTAAAAACATTCAGTACTTC
once	TRBV11-2	TRBD1	TRBJ1-5	CASSPGQGLYQPQHF	TGTGCCAGCAGCCCGGGACAGGGCCTATATCAGCCCCAGCATTTT
.	TRBV4-3	TRBD1	TRBJ1-6	CASSQDDRGRNSPLHF	TGCGCCAGCAGCCAAGACGACAGGGGCCGTAATTCACCCCTCCACTTT
.	TRBV5-1	.	TRBJ1-1	CATNPGGGTEAFF	TGCGCCACCAACCCGGGTGGTGGCACTGAAGCTTTCTTT
.	TRBV6-1	.	TRBJ1-2	CASSEIARGGYTF	TGTGCCAGCAGTGAGATCGCCAGGGGTGGCTACACCTTC
.	TRBV9	TRBD1	TRBJ1-1	CASSVEDRPFMNTEAFF	TGTGCCAGCAGCGTAGAGGACAGGCCATTTATGAACACTGAAGCTTTCTTT
.	TRBV6-5	.	TRBJ2-7	CASSYSRIGVTHEQYF	TGTGCCAGCAGTTACTCGAGAATAGGGGTTACCCACGAGCAGTACTTC
few	TRBV19	TRBD1	TRBJ1-5	CASSIDSGATGGNQPQHF	TGTGCCAGTAGTATAGATTCGGGGGCGACAGGGGGCAATCAGCCCCAGCATTTT
.	TRBV6-1	.	TRBJ2-7	CASRSTYEQYF	TGTGCCAGCAGATCCACCTACGAGCAGTACTTC
.	TRBV2	TRBD1	TRBJ1-5	CASSEGQGLRGNQPQHF	TGTGCCAGCAGTGAGGGACAGGGATTGAGGGGCAATCAGCCCCAGCATTTT
.	TRBV19	.	TRBJ1-1	CASSFMSNTEAFF	TGTGCCAGTAGTTTTATGTCGAACACTGAAGCTTTCTTT
.	TRBV6-5	.	TRBJ1-2	CASSGHGGDYGYTF	TGTGCCAGCAGTGGACACGGTGGGGATTATGGCTACACCTTC
.	TRBV18	TRBD1	TRBJ2-7	CASSPGQGTYEQYF	TGTGCCAGCTCACCGGGACAGGGGACATACGAGCAGTACTTC
few	TRBV27	.	TRBJ2-5	CASSSDRQETQYF	TGTGCCAGCAGTTCCGACAGGCAAGAGACCCAGTACTTC
.	TRBV5-4	TRBD1	TRBJ1-2	CASSPEQGSYGYTF	TGTGCCAGCAGCCCTGAACAGGGGAGTTATGGCTACACCTTC
.	TRBV6-5	TRBD2	TRBJ2-7	CASSGRGEQYF	TGTGCCAGCAGTGGGAGGGGCGAGCAGTACTTC
.	TRBV18	TRBD1	TRBJ2-1	CASSLGQGGYNEQFF	TGTGCCAGCTCACTTGGACAGGGGGGGTACAATGAGCAGTTCTTC
.	TRBV5-4	.	TRBJ2-7	CASTRDRTYEQYF	TGTGCCAGCACCCGTGACAGAACCTACGAGCAGTACTTC
.	TRBV10-3	.	TRBJ2-7	CAISAREGGTYEQYF	TGTGCCATCAGTGCAAGAGAGGGAGGCACCTACGAGCAGTACTTC
many	TRBV5-1	.	TRBJ2-3	CASSLGTSSDTQYF	TGCGCCAGCAGCTTGGGGACTTCATCAGATACGCAGTATTTT
.	TRBV7-8	TRBD1	TRBJ1-5	CASSLAGGQGTNQPQHF	TGTGCCAGCAGCTTAGCGGGTGGACAGGGGACCAATCAGCCCCAGCATTTT
.	TRBV27	TRBD1	TRBJ1-2	CASSSGQGTGYTF	TGTGCCAGCAGTTCAGGACAGGGAACTGGCTACACCTTC
.	TRBV6-1	.	TRBJ1-5	CASSVIAGNQPQHF	TGTGCCAGCAGTGTAATAGCAGGCAATCAGCCCCAGCATTTT
few	TRBV7-2	.	TRBJ1-1	CASSQYRDNEAFF	TGTGCCAGCAGCCAATACCGGGACAACGAAGCTTTCTTT
.	TRBV27	TRBD1	TRBJ1-6	CASSFGTGGISYNSPLHF	TGTGCCAGCAGTTTTGGGACAGGGGGCATTTCCTATAATTCACCCCTCCACTTT
.	TRBV2	.	TRBJ1-1	CASSQGYTEAFF	TGTGCCAGCAGTCAGGGGTACACTGAAGCTTTCTTT
.	TRBV4-1	.	TRBJ2-6	CASSQDAGVGRRSGANVLTF	TGCGCCAGCAGCCAAGATGCCGGGGTAGGACGCCGCTCTGGGGCCAACGTCCTGACTTTC
.	TRBV9	TRBD2	TRBJ2-3	CASSVMAGVTDTQYF	TGTGCCAGCAGCGTAATGGCGGGGGTGACAGATACGCAGTATTTT
once	TRBV18	TRBD1	TRBJ1-6	CASSPGTVRSLHF	TGTGCCAGCTCCCCCGGGACAGTTCGGTCCCTCCACTTT
.	TRBV7-8	TRBD1	TRBJ1-4	CASSLVFRDSNEKLFF	TGTGCCAGCAGCTTAGTATTTCGGGACAGCAATGAAAAACTGTTTTTT
.	TRBV5-6	.	TRBJ1-2	CASKLLVNQGWGYTF	TGTGCCAGCAAGCTCCTCGTAAACCAGGGTTGGGGCTACACCTTC
.	TRBV2	.	TRBJ2-7	CASTTDSIPVNYEQYF	TGTGCCAGCACTACTGACTCCATACCTGTGAACTACGAGCAGTACTTC
.	TRBV6-1	.	TRBJ1-5	CASSLGEGREQPQHF	TGTGCCAGCAGCCTAGGAGAGGGCCGGGAACAGCCCCAGCATTTT
.	TRBV5-1	TRBD2	TRBJ2-3	CASRPTLAGDSTDTQYF	TGCGCCAGCAGACCAACCCTAGCGGGGGATAGCACAGATACGCAGTATTTT
.	TRBV7-9	.	TRBJ1-2	CASSLGYPANYGYTF	TGTGCCAGCAGCTTAGGATACCCAGCTAACTATGGCTACACCTTC